Below, 16 T cell receptor beta chains from the same sample are listed, as sequenced in a study of regulatory T cells in long-lasting Graves disease. Arm-PCR of CDR3 regions and iRepertoire HTBI primers were used to build TCR beta libraries. TCRdb used MiXCR to reprocess the multiplex PCR reads, holding one entry per CDR3 protein. The sample records some 400,000 distinct CDR3 sequences, approximately 15% being singletons. Time point reported: newly diagnosed GD, antithyroid drugs for less than 3 months. Scientists built the TCR library using RNA that was extracted from PBMCs. In addition, the sample was reused for a study of T cells in Graves' hyperthyroidism and ophthalmopathy.

The specimen was peripheral blood mononuclear cells (PBMCs), collected at new diagnosis, from a patient treated with antithyroid drugs. The receptors were sampled from a woman aged 25-40 years with Graves disease.

The sample holds many counts of this clonotype. V usage is TRBV28 and J usage is TRBJ2-3, with 9 positions matching TRBD1. Germline CDR1 MDHEN, CDR2 SYDVKM. The CDR3 runs to 14 residues. Trimming cost V 7 bases and J 1 base; bases outside gene matches: 3. The CDR3 loop reads CASIRTGGTDTQYF. The CDR3 DNA sequence: TGTGCCAGCATAAGGACAGGGGGCACAGATACGCAGTATTTT.

The chain joins TRBV10-1 to TRBJ1-4, with TRBD1 identical over 8 bases. Germline V gives CDR1 WNHNN, CDR2 SYGVQD (reference sequence). V lost 2 bases to trimming and J lost 9 bases; unmatched junction nucleotides: 5. The CDR3 has 14 residues. The CDR3 here is CASSETGTGKKLFF. CDR3 coding DNA: TGCGCCAGCAGTGAGACCGGGACAGGCAAAAAACTGTTTTTT.

This clonotype was seen repeatedly, ten times or more. This sequence joins TRBV30 and TRBJ1-2; TRBD1 aligns across 7 bases. CDR3 length: 13 residues. Germline trimming cut 5 bases from V and 4 bases from J; bases unmatched to any gene: 7. Germline CDR1 and CDR2: GTSNPN and SVGIG (reference sequence). As DNA, the CDR3 is TGTGCCTGGTCCACAGGGGTGCGCTATGGCTACACCTTC. Translated, it gives CAWSTGVRYGYTF.

This clonotype showed up many times. This chain uses TRBV6-1 with TRBJ2-1; TRBD2 matches 8 bases. With V trimmed by 11 bases and J by 1 base, 10 bases remained unmatched. The CDR3 is 15 amino acids. In germline, CDR1 is MNHNS, CDR2 SASEGT. CDR3: CAGGSGMGSYNEQFF. CDR3 DNA sequence: TGTGCCGGGGGTAGCGGGATGGGGTCCTACAATGAGCAGTTCTTC.

This clonotype was recorded at least ten times. The chain is built from TRBV30 and TRBJ1-1; the D gene is possibly TRBD1 (5 bases). This CDR3 region has 12 residues. Germline CDR1 reads GTSNPN; CDR2 reads SVGIG (reference sequence). V dropped 1 base and J dropped 5 bases, with 8 bases sitting between them. This CDR3 is CAWSDRGTEAFF. As DNA, the CDR3 is TGTGCCTGGAGTGACCGGGGGACTGAAGCTTTCTTT.

This clonotype came up a few times. The chain employs TRBV28 and TRBJ2-1, with TRBD1 matching 10 bases. The CDR3 length is 17 residues. V lost 3 bases and J lost 9; bases outside the gene matches: 14. Per germline, CDR1 MDHEN and CDR2 SYDVKM. Here the CDR3 reads CASSFAGTGAPFGEQFF. The DNA of the CDR3 is TGTGCCAGCAGTTTCGCCGGGACAGGGGCGCCTTTTGGTGAGCAGTTCTTC.

The V and J genes are TRBV13 and TRBJ2-1; no clear D. In germline, CDR1 is PRHDT, CDR2 FYEKMQ (reference sequence). Deletions cut 1 base from V and 6 bases from J, with 13 bases between. The CDR3 has 15 amino acids. The CDR3 coding sequence is TGTGCCAGCAGCTTAGCTGGCGGCCTACCCAATGAGCAGTTCTTC. It codes for CASSLAGGLPNEQFF. Full variable domain (remainder filled in from reference TRBV13 and TRBJ2-1): AAGVIQSPRHLIKEKRETATLKCYPIPRHDTVYWYQQGPGQDPQFLISFYEKMQSDKGSIPDRFSAQQFSDYHSELNMSSLELGDSALYFCASSLAGGLPNEQFFGPGTRLTVL.

The gene calls are TRBV29-1 and TRBJ2-7; 7 bases line up with TRBD2. The CDR3 sequence is 12 residues long. V gave up 7 bases and J gave up 0 bases; unmatched junction bases: 3. Germline CDR1 is SQVTM and CDR2 is ANQGSEA. In nucleotides, the CDR3 is TGCAGCGGGGGGGGGACCTCCTACGAGCAGTACTTC. It translates to CSGGGTSYEQYF.

This clonotype was observed many times. V is TRBV9 and J is TRBJ2-7; D perhaps matches TRBD2 (6 bases). The CDR3 is made up of 14 amino acids. Trimming took 0 bases from V and 6 from J, leaving 13 bases between them. The germline V gene has CDR1 SGDLS and CDR2 YYNGEE. CDR3 in amino acids: CASSVAPARGEQYF. DNA for the CDR3: TGTGCCAGCAGCGTAGCACCAGCGCGGGGCGAGCAGTACTTC.

V gene TRBV28 combines with J gene TRBJ2-5, with 10 bases that match TRBD2. The V and J ends lost 7 bases and 4 bases, in that order; junction bases with no gene match: 12. Per the germline V gene, CDR1 is MDHEN and CDR2 is SYDVKM. The CDR3 consists of 16 residues. CDR3 sequence (DNA): TGTGCCAGCACTCCGGGGGCTAGCGGGAGATCAGAGACCCAGTACTTC. This encodes CASTPGASGRSETQYF.

The V call is TRBV5-1, the J call TRBJ2-7; D is undetermined. The germline V gene has CDR1 SGHRS and CDR2 YFSETQ. The CDR3 totals 14 residues. The V and J ends lost 7 bases and 2 bases respectively, with 16 bases between them. The CDR3 region is CASRLGAATYEQYF. The CDR3 DNA is TGCGCCAGCCGCCTCGGTGCGGCTACCTACGAGCAGTACTTC.

This clonotype has just a few counts. This sequence joins TRBV19 and TRBJ2-5, with 7 bases that match TRBD2. The germline gives CDR1 LNHDA, CDR2 SQIVND (reference sequence). With V trimmed by 2 bases and J by 1 base, 1 base remained unmatched. The CDR3 spans 14 residues. The CDR3 loop is CASSISSGQETQYF. CDR3 nucleotides: TGTGCCAGTAGTATATCTAGCGGCCAAGAGACCCAGTACTTC.

This clonotype has at least ten counts. The chain employs TRBV20-1 and TRBJ2-7, with a tentative D call TRBD2 (5 bases). Germline assignment: CDR1 DFQATT and CDR2 SNEGSKA (reference sequence). This CDR3 region has 14 residues. V was cut by 3 bases and J by 0 bases, with 12 bases left in between. This chain's CDR3 is CSASREGGSYEQYF. For the CDR3, the DNA is TGCAGTGCTAGCAGAGAGGGCGGCTCCTACGAGCAGTACTTC.

This clonotype was recorded at least ten times. This sequence joins TRBV30 and TRBJ2-5; 10 bases fit TRBD2. This CDR3 region has 13 residues. Germline lookup yields CDR1 GTSNPN and CDR2 SVGIG (reference sequence). V shed 7 bases, J shed 2 bases, and the junction held 4 bases outside the gene matches. In DNA, the CDR3 is TGTGCCTCCAGGACTAGCGGACAAGAGACCCAGTACTTC. Amino acid sequence: CASRTSGQETQYF.

This clonotype has only a few counts. V is TRBV9 and J is TRBJ2-1, with D possibly TRBD2 on 6 matching bases. The V end lost 7 bases, the J end lost 2 bases, and 16 bases lay between the germline ends. CDR3 length equals 15 residues. The germline V gene encodes CDR1 SGDLS and CDR2 YYNGEE. The CDR3 loop reads CASGSGVSTYNEQFF. The CDR3 coding sequence is TGTGCCAGCGGTTCGGGGGTGAGCACCTACAATGAGCAGTTCTTC. Based on the CDR3 plus reference TRBV9 and TRBJ2-1, the full variable domain is DSGVTQTPKHLITATGQRVTLRCSPRSGDLSVYWYQQSLDQGLQFLIQYYNGEERAKGNILERFSAQQFPDLHSELNLSSLELGDSALYFCASGSGVSTYNEQFFGPGTRLTVL.

V and J are TRBV2 and TRBJ2-1; the match to TRBD2 covers 10 bases. This CDR3 is built from 11 residues. J lost 14 bases, V lost 4 bases, and 2 bases had no gene match. In germline, CDR1 is SNHLY, CDR2 FYNNEI. CDR3 sequence: CASSASGGKFF. In nucleotides, the CDR3 is TGTGCCAGCAGTGCTAGCGGGGGCAAGTTCTTC.